This paragraph covers one T cell receptor (beta chain) sequence. This specimen belongs to a study of blood T cell repertoires in COVID-19. Study in general: The samples span acute and convalescent COVID-19 from the United States, Italy and Spain. Sample material is recorded as cDNA or gDNA derived from T cells, B-cell-depleted T cells, or PBMCs.

Source study methods: From reference gene primer amplification, estimates of nucleated cell counts were derived. Assay used: immunoSEQ multiplex PCR; TCRdb lists only in-frame clones, some missing. V and J calls and clone size are copied from that table; D and trimming were computed from the DNA. The top ten clones hold 7% to 10% of a sample with about 150,000 clones, roughly 81% of them seen once. The germline V and J ends were trimmed by 7 bases and 0 bases, with 25 bases remaining between them. Germline lookup yields CDR1 LNHDA and CDR2 SQIVND (reference sequence). CDR3 length equals 19 residues. The TCR was taken from a human donor with acute or convalescent COVID-19. The donor label of this sample is uncertain. The chain links TRBV19 to TRBJ1-5, with D maybe TRBD1 (5 bases). Material for sequencing was peripheral blood. The CDR3 coding sequence is TGTGCCAGTAACTCTCTAATTCTTGGGGGGTCTTCTAGCAATCAGCCCCAGCATTTT. Protein sequence: CASNSLILGGSSSNQPQHF.